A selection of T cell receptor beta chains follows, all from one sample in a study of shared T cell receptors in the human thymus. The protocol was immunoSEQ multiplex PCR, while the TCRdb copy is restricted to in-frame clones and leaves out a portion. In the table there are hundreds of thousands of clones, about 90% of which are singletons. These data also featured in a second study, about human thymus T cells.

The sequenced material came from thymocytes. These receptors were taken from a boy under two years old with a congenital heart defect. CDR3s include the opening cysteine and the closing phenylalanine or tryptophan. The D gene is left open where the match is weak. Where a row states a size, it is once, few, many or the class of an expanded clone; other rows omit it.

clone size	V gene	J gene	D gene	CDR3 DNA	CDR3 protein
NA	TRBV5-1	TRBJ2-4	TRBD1	TGCGCCAGCAGCCCAGGGCTGGGTTTGGGGACAGTAGCCAAAAACATTCAGTACTTC	CASSPGLGLGTVAKNIQYF
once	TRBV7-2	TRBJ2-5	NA	TGTGCCAGCAGCTTAGAGGGAATCGCAGGGCCCAAAGAGACCCAGTACTTC	CASSLEGIAGPKETQYF
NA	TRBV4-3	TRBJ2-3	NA	TGCGCCAGCAGCCAGGCGAGGAAGTGGGGGGTGGGAGATACGCAGTATTTT	CASSQARKWGVGDTQYF
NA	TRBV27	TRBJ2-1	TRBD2	TGTGCCAGCAGTTTATTTTTTAGCGGGAGTCCCAATGAGCAGTTCTTC	CASSLFFSGSPNEQFF
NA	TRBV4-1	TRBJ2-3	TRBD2	TGCGCCAGCAGACAGACTAGCGGCTTTAGCACAGATACGCAGTATTTT	CASRQTSGFSTDTQYF
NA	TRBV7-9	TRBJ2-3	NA	TGTGCCAGCAGTCCTGACGGGAATACGCAGTATTTT	CASSPDGNTQYF
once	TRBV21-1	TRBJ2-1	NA	TGTGCCAGCAGCAAAAGCGGGACAAAGCAGTTCTTC	CASSKSGTKQFF
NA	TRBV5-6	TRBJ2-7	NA	TGTGCCAGCAGCTTGTTAAGAAGCGTTACCTACGAGCAGTACTTC	CASSLLRSVTYEQYF
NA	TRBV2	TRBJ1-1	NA	TGTGCCAGCATTGGGCTTAACACTGAAGCTTTCTTT	CASIGLNTEAFF
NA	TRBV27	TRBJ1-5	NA	TGTGCCAGCAGTTTAACGGTGAATCAGCCCCAGCATTTT	CASSLTVNQPQHF
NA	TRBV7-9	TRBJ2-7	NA	TGTGCCAGCAGCCGGACATGGGGTTCCTACGGCGAGCAGTACTTC	CASSRTWGSYGEQYF
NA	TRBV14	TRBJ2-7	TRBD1	TGTGCCAGCAGCTCGGGACAGGGGGCGCGGGAGCAGTACTTC	CASSSGQGAREQYF
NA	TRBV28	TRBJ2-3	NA	TGTGCCAGCAGTTTAATACAAGACACAGATACGCAGTATTTT	CASSLIQDTDTQYF
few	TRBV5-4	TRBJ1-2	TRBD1	TGTGCCAGCAGCTTGGGGGACAGGGAACTCTATGGCTACACCTTC	CASSLGDRELYGYTF
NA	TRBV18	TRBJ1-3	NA	TGTGCCAGCTCACCACCGGGCCAGAACTCTGGAAACACCATATATTTT	CASSPPGQNSGNTIYF
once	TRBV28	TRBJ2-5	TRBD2	TGTGCCAGCAGTTTACGTCTAGCGGGTAGTCAAGAGACCCAGTACTTC	CASSLRLAGSQETQYF
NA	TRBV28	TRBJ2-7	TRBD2	TGTGCCAGCAGTTTAACTAGCGGGAGGAATGGGTCCGAGCAGTACTTC	CASSLTSGRNGSEQYF
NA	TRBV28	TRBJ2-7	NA	TGTGCCAGCAGGCGACCGGACAGAGGGGCCTACGAGCAGTACTTC	CASRRPDRGAYEQYF
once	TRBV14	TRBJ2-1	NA	TGTGCCAGCAGCCAAGATAGGGGGGGAGAGTTCTTC	CASSQDRGGEFF
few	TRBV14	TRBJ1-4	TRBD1	TGTGCCAGCAGCTCCGGGACAGGGAGTACCTTTCGTGAAAAACTGTTTTTT	CASSSGTGSTFREKLFF
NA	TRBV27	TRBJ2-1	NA	TGTGCCAGCAGTCCACAGGTTATCAATGAGCAGTTCTTC	CASSPQVINEQFF
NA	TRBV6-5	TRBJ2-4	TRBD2	TGTGCCAGCCAGGGACTAGCGGGAGAAGGAAACATTCAGTACTTC	CASQGLAGEGNIQYF